The next 12 T cell receptor beta chains were all read from a single sample in a study of T cell clones after liver transplantation (dated by TCRdb to between 2017 and 2020). The method behind the library was the immunoSEQ multiplex PCR assay. TCRdb re-hosts the immuneACCESS table, in-frame sequences only. Its copies lack some clones; in the studies checked, an unresolved V gene accounts for under half of them, and the cause for the rest is not known. Present in this sample are about 68,000 clones, 80% to 95% of which were seen just once. The top ten constitute 0.75% to 1% of the sample. The material sequenced was CD4+ T cells from blood, taken nearly 26 months after liver transplant. The receptor source for this set is a human patient who received a liver transplant. Where a transplant has occurred, the graft donor may have supplied some of the T cells.

This chain joins TRBV9 and TRBJ2-2; D gene ambiguous. From germline, CDR1 is SGDLS and CDR2 YYNGEE. CDR3 length equals 14 residues. The V and J ends lost 4 bases and 1 base respectively, with 8 bases between them. CDR3 loop: CASSPRMNTGELFF. In DNA form, the CDR3 reads TGTGCCAGCAGCCCAAGGATGAACACCGGGGAGCTGTTTTTT.

This chain uses TRBV30 with TRBJ1-1; 8 bases agree with TRBD1. Germline assignment: CDR1 GTSNPN and CDR2 SVGIG (reference sequence). Trimming removed 2 bases from V and 0 bases from J; junction bases left unmatched: 5. The CDR3 is made up of 15 amino acids. The chain's CDR3 is CAWSRGTGLNTEAFF. CDR3 coding DNA: TGTGCCTGGAGTAGGGGGACAGGCCTGAACACTGAAGCTTTCTTT.

CDR3 loop: CAWSLPTSGKNIQYF. The CDR3 coding sequence is TGTGCCTGGAGCCTCCCGACTAGCGGCAAAAACATTCAGTACTTC. The rearrangement uses TRBV30 and TRBJ2-4; 9 bases are a match to TRBD2. The CDR3 has 15 amino acids. Germline values: CDR1 GTSNPN, CDR2 SVGIG (reference sequence). V was pared by 3 bases and J by 3 bases, with 6 bases of the junction left unmatched.

A word on this clone: The same CDR3 also results from other DNA sequences found in this sample. The chain employs TRBV29-1 and TRBJ2-5; D not certain. This CDR3 is 12 amino acids long. V was pared by 3 bases and J by 1 base, with 6 bases between. Germline V gives CDR1 SQVTM, CDR2 ANQGSEA. The CDR3 DNA follows: TGCAGCGTTGACGGGTCCCAAGAGACCCAGTACTTC. Amino acid sequence: CSVDGSQETQYF.

DNA for the CDR3: TGTGCCAGCAATAGCGGGCGCCAGGCCAATGAGCAGTTCTTC. Translation: CASNSGRQANEQFF. The chain employs TRBV11-3 and TRBJ2-1, with TRBD2 matching 7 bases. CDR3 length equals 14 residues. With 7 bases clipped from V and 6 bases from J, the junction kept 9 bases outside the gene matches. Germline loops: CDR1 SGHNT, CDR2 YENEEA.

The chain uses TRBV6-1 and TRBJ1-6; no clear D gene. The CDR3 spans 15 residues. Between the trimmed V and J ends, which lost 3 bases and 10 bases, there was a span of 16 bases. Per the germline V gene, CDR1 is MNHNS and CDR2 is SASEGT. For the CDR3, the DNA is TGTGCCAGCAGTGAGGATATTGGACCCTACTCACCCCTCCACTTT. Protein: CASSEDIGPYSPLHF.

The chain combines TRBV5-1 with TRBJ2-1, with D perhaps TRBD2 (5 bases). Germline-derived CDR1 and CDR2 are SGHRS and YFSETQ. The germline V and J ends were trimmed by 0 bases and 0 bases, with 16 bases remaining between them. This CDR3 comprises 18 residues. The CDR3 DNA reads as TGCGCCAGCAGCTTGGAATTGGCTAGCCTGAGCTCCTACAATGAGCAGTTCTTC. Encoded protein: CASSLELASLSSYNEQFF.

This clone was detected once. The genes are TRBV5-1 and TRBJ2-7; D might be TRBD2 (5 bases). The CDR3 totals 14 residues. Trimming removed 0 bases at V and 2 bases at J, with 9 bases between. Germline CDR1 SGHRS, CDR2 YFSETQ. CDR3: CASSLAGNPYEQYF. CDR3 nucleotides: TGCGCCAGCAGCTTGGCGGGGAACCCCTACGAGCAGTACTTC. Using reference TRBV5-1 and TRBJ2-7 for the parts outside the CDR3, the full variable domain is KAGVTQTPRYLIKTRGQQVTLSCSPISGHRSVSWYQQTPGQGLQFLFEYFSETQRNKGNFPGRFSGRQFSNSRSEMNVSTLELGDSALYLCASSLAGNPYEQYFGPGTRLTVT.

The CDR3 loop is CASSLVANSYEQYF. As DNA, the CDR3 is TGTGCCAGCAGTTTGGTAGCTAACTCCTACGAGCAGTACTTC. The rearrangement joins TRBV27 to TRBJ2-7, with D unclear. The CDR3 contains 14 residues. The germline V gene has CDR1 MNHEY and CDR2 SMNVEV (reference sequence). The V end was cut by 3 bases, the J end by 0 bases, with 9 bases between.

This clone has just one count. The V call is TRBV27, the J call TRBJ2-3, with D uncertain. CDR3 length: 13 amino acids. Germline V gives CDR1 MNHEY, CDR2 SMNVEV (reference sequence). Trimming took 6 bases from V and 1 from J, leaving 8 bases between them. The CDR3 spells CASRTIGTDTQYF. The CDR3 DNA reads as TGTGCCAGCAGAACTATCGGCACAGATACGCAGTATTTT.

This clone was seen once. The chain is built from TRBV7-8 and TRBJ2-1; possibly TRBD2 for D (6 bases). The CDR3 sequence is 14 residues long. CDR1 and CDR2 from the germline V gene are SGHVS and FQNEAQ. Trimming shortened V by 2 bases and J by 5 bases, and 10 bases separated the two germline ends. The CDR3 nucleotides read TGTGCCAGCAGCTTAATTAAGCGGGACAATGAGCAGTTCTTC. Translation gives CASSLIKRDNEQFF.

The gene calls are TRBV5-1 and TRBJ2-2, with 9 bases identical to TRBD1. In germline, CDR1 is SGHRS, CDR2 YFSETQ. The CDR3 is made up of 17 amino acids. V lost 4 bases to trimming and J lost 3 bases; unmatched junction nucleotides: 10. The CDR3 coding sequence is TGCGCCAGCAGCCCCCGTTGGGACAGGGTTGACACCGGGGAGCTGTTTTTT. Translation: CASSPRWDRVDTGELFF.